This entry concerns a single T cell receptor (beta chain). The specificity of this receptor is unknown. No clone much larger than this one lies a single base away; base qualities are absent. TCRdb records Illumina NovaSeq 6000 as the sequencer. TCRalpha and TCRbeta cDNA libraries were constructed by 5'RACE with constant-segment primers, with sample barcodes and unique molecular identifiers being introduced. RNA was extracted from every sample with Trizol reagent. Library amplification was performed in two PCR steps, and a second sample barcode and Illumina TruSeq adapters were introduced in the second step. The libraries were sequenced on an Illumina NovaSeq using 2 x 150 bp paired-end reads. In the source study's methods: The reads were demultiplexed and collapsed into UMI-guided consensus sequences using migec v1.2.7. Using mixcr v2.1.11, UMI consensuses were aligned to TRA and TRB V and J templates and then assembled into clonotypes. A clonotype was counted as expanded or contracted only if both edgeR and NoisET called the change significant, with noise models trained on biological replicates. For edgeR calls, the thresholds were a false discovery rate-adjusted p below 0.01 and a log2 fold-change of 1. PCA with hierarchical clustering of max-normalized trajectories of the 1000 most abundant clonotypes was used as exploratory dynamics analysis. Separately sequenced CD4+ and CD8+ repertoires were used to assign a CD4 or CD8 phenotype to each responding clone. The public sequencing data were trimmed at Q25 with fastp and processed into clonotypes with MiXCR by TCRdb, which kept only in-frame beta chains. Identical CDR3 protein sequences are pooled into one entry, listed with their most common genes and DNA. These V and J calls are TCRdb output, not the study's own analysis. This sample has some 190,000 distinct CDR3 sequences in its table, and around 19% of those were observed once. The ten most abundant clones make up 2% to 3% of the sample.

Ficoll-Paque density gradient centrifugation was used to isolate PBMCs. This sample stems from a study of T-cell memory formation after mild COVID-19 (dated by TCRdb to the early 2020s). The study in broad terms: TCR sequence clusters from the two donors were largely donor specific. Longitudinal TCRalpha and TCRbeta repertoire sequencing tracked T-cell clones expanding and contracting after mild COVID-19 in a couple of donors. The cohort was made up of two young adult volunteers, one female and one male, who were previously healthy.

The investigation overall reported the following: Balanced CD4/CD8 phenotypes were observed for clones contracting from day 15 to 85, whereas a bias towards CD4+ was observed for a second wave of clones expanding from day 15 to 37. The second-wave clones that peaked on day 37 were not confirmed to be SARS-CoV-2 specific. Some responding clones were detected in pre-infection memory, which suggested that pre-existing cross-reactive memory T cells had joined the SARS-CoV-2 response. Contracting CD4+ clones turned up mainly in the CM and EM memory subsets, whereas EMRA was where CD8+ clones were enriched. The study included only two mild cases, and larger cohorts that include severe cases with pre-infection samples were judged to be necessary.

The sequencing sample was made of PBMCs or a T cell subset sorted from them (not recorded which). The TCR originated in an adult woman who had mild COVID-19 (a few samples of this study predate the infection). The sample titles of this study are shuffled in the database, so cell type and time point are left out; the donor was told from shared clones.

The CDR3 protein: CASSAAGRATEAFF. In nucleotide form, the sequence is TGTGCCAGCAGTGCAGCAGGGCGGGCCACTGAAGCTTTCTTT. The sequence links TRBV25-1 to TRBJ1-1, with TRBD1 as a weak D call on 5 bases. V is shortened by 4 bases, J by 4 bases, and the region joining them spans 13 bases. The CDR3, from cysteine to phenylalanine, totals 14 residues. The only DNA kept is the CDR3, 42 bases in frame from the first base. Taken from the germline V gene, the CDR1 and CDR2 loops are MGHDK and SYGVNS. Supplemented by the reference TRBV25-1 and TRBJ1-1 proteins around the CDR3, the complete variable domain is EADIYQTPRYLVIGTGKKITLECSQTMGHDKMYWYQQDPGMELHLIHYSYGVNSTEKGDLSSESTVSRIRTEHFPLTLESARPSHTSQYLCASSAAGRATEAFFGQGTRLTVV.